A single T cell receptor beta chain is shown here with its context. Its specificity is unknown. The source of the sample is a study of cytomegalovirus exposure and HLA in healthy donors. General study findings and limits: Clonal expansion, a later analysis showed, was greater in HLA-associated TCR beta chains than in equally common others.

Germline V gene lookup returns CDR1 SGHVS and CDR2 FNYEAQ. V was trimmed by 1 base and J by 0 bases, leaving 9 bases between them. The CDR3 is 15 amino acids. The primer mix had 60 Vbeta and 13 Jbeta primers. Authors' processing steps: In a later analysis, of 80 million to 90 million unique beta chains, about 11 million appeared in at least two donors. Assay used: immunoSEQ multiplex PCR; TCRdb lists only in-frame clones, some missing. V, J and clone size are those of that table, while D and trimming were read from the DNA. The sample contains around 160,000 clones, 60% to 80% of which appear only once.

The sequencing sample was made of PBMCs. The chain is built from TRBV7-6 and TRBJ1-1; a weak D match, TRBD1 (6 bases). This receptor was obtained from a woman aged 40 to 55 in good health and CMV-seropositive. The chain's CDR3 is CASSLEGGMNTEAFF. DNA for the CDR3: TGTGCCAGCAGCTTAGAAGGGGGTATGAACACTGAAGCTTTCTTT.